These 32 T cell receptor beta chains were sequenced from one sample in a study of T cells in tuberculosis. Profiled with immunoSEQ multiplex PCR; TCRdb holds only in-frame clones, not every one. The table has tens of thousands of clones, about nine tenths seen once; the top ten hold 7% to 8%. Sequencing input: PBMCs. The source of these receptors is a donor aged 10-30 years with latent tuberculosis or without tuberculosis infection. Some clones in this sample may be carry-over from other donors' samples.

V is TRBV11-2 and J is TRBJ2-7, with 8 bases matching TRBD2. Germline CDR1 reads SGHAT; CDR2 reads FQNNGV. CDR3 length: 14 amino acids. Trimming took 3 bases from V and 3 from J; bases not matched to a gene: 4. The CDR3 sequence: CASSFGLAGYEQYF. DNA for the CDR3: TGTGCCAGCAGCTTTGGGCTAGCGGGCTACGAGCAGTACTTC.

The table lists this clone with a few counts. This sequence joins TRBV4-2 and TRBJ2-7; D perhaps matches TRBD1 (6 bases). Germline V gene data show CDR1 as LGHNA and CDR2 as YNFKEQ. The CDR3 loop spans 15 amino acids. Trimming stripped 4 bases from V and 3 bases from J, with 16 bases between. The CDR3 spells CASSLGIGGIYEQYF. The DNA of the CDR3 is TGTGCCAGCAGCCTGGGGATTGGGGGCATCTACGAGCAGTACTTC.

This chain connects TRBV4-2 to TRBJ2-5; 8 nucleotides align to TRBD1. Germline trimming cut 0 bases from V and 0 bases from J; bases unmatched to any gene: 9. Germline V gene sequence: CDR1 LGHNA, CDR2 YNFKEQ. The CDR3 sequence is 18 residues long. The CDR3 DNA sequence: TGTGCCAGCAGCCAAGATAGAAGGACAGGGAGGTACCAAGAGACCCAGTACTTC. The encoded protein is CASSQDRRTGRYQETQYF.

The chain recombines TRBV20-1 with TRBJ1-1; D is perhaps TRBD1 (6 bases). Germline V gives CDR1 DFQATT, CDR2 SNEGSKA (reference sequence). Trimming shortened V by 1 base and J by 10 bases, and 10 bases separated the two germline ends. This CDR3 has 11 amino acids. The CDR3 here is CSARGQGRAFF. In nucleotides, the CDR3 is TGCAGTGCTAGAGGGCAGGGGCGAGCTTTCTTT.

The chain carries TRBV5-8 and TRBJ2-7; 7 bases are a match to TRBD2. V shed 2 bases, J shed 6 bases, and the junction held 8 bases outside the gene matches. Germline CDR1 is SGHTS and CDR2 is YDEGEE. The CDR3 extends over 14 amino acids. Here the CDR3 DNA reads TGTGCCAGCAGCTTTAGGCGGGAGAGAGCCGAGCAGTACTTC. Protein sequence: CASSFRRERAEQYF.

This chain joins TRBV19 and TRBJ2-6, with a possible D match to TRBD2 (6 bases). The length of the CDR3 is 15 residues. Per germline, CDR1 LNHDA and CDR2 SQIVND (reference sequence). V was clipped by 11 bases and J by 0 bases, with 14 bases between them. CDR3 protein: CASTADYSGANVLTF. The CDR3 bases are TGTGCCTCGACGGCGGACTACTCTGGGGCCAACGTCCTGACTTTC.

The chain has TRBV7-9 and TRBJ1-1; D uncertain. With 5 bases removed from V and 4 bases from J, the gap between germline ends came to 11 bases. The CDR3 contains 13 residues. The germline gives CDR1 SEHNR, CDR2 FQNEAQ (reference sequence). The CDR3 loop reads CASSRWGGTEAFF. The CDR3 DNA reads as TGTGCCAGCAGCCGCTGGGGAGGCACTGAAGCTTTCTTT.

The gene calls are TRBV27 and TRBJ2-3; D remains ambiguous. Trimming left V 3 bases short and J 1 base short, with 20 bases between. The CDR3 spans 18 residues. Germline V gene data show CDR1 as MNHEY and CDR2 as SMNVEV (reference sequence). CDR3 residues: CASSFRTETLIGTDTQYF. The CDR3 bases are TGTGCCAGCAGTTTCCGAACCGAGACATTAATTGGCACAGATACGCAGTATTTT.

The chain joins TRBV9 to TRBJ1-1, with D possibly being TRBD1 (5 bases). Trimming stripped 3 bases from V and 1 base from J, with 10 bases between. The CDR3 is 14 amino acids. Per germline, CDR1 SGDLS and CDR2 YYNGEE. The CDR3 DNA reads as TGTGCCAGCAGCGCCGAGACAGAGAACACTGAAGCTTTCTTT. Protein product: CASSAETENTEAFF.

This chain uses TRBV5-1 with TRBJ1-2, with 10 bases aligning to TRBD1. The CDR3 extends over 15 amino acids. Germline CDR1 is SGHRS and CDR2 is YFSETQ. V gave up 4 bases and J gave up 5 bases; unmatched junction bases: 8. The CDR3: CASSPGTGEQYGYTF. The CDR3 region has the DNA TGCGCCAGCAGCCCCGGGACAGGGGAGCAATATGGCTACACCTTC.

This rearrangement joins TRBV4-1 to TRBJ2-4; 7 bases align to TRBD2. In germline, CDR1 is MGHRA, CDR2 YSYEKL. V gave up 3 bases and J gave up 7 bases; unmatched junction bases: 15. The CDR3 length is 17 residues. The CDR3 spells CASSHSWGGGFWNIQYF. CDR3 in DNA: TGCGCCAGCAGCCACTCTTGGGGGGGAGGGTTTTGGAACATTCAGTACTTC.

J is TRBJ1-1 and V is TRBV28; D not certain. This CDR3 contains 12 residues. V was cut by 7 bases and J by 1 base, with 7 bases left in between. Germline CDR1 and CDR2: MDHEN and SYDVKM. CDR3 nucleotides: TGTGCCAGCACAACGAGGAACACTGAAGCTTTCTTT. Protein: CASTTRNTEAFF.

The chain is built from TRBV25-1 and TRBJ2-1; no firm D call. Trimming pared 4 bases from V and 15 bases from J, leaving 19 bases between. The CDR3 runs 13 residues. From germline, CDR1 is MGHDK and CDR2 SYGVNS. For the CDR3, the DNA is TGTGCCAGCAGTGCGCCCCACATCCATTTCATGTTCTTC. It yields the protein CASSAPHIHFMFF.

The chain has TRBV5-1 and TRBJ1-1; 8 nucleotides match TRBD1. Germline lookup yields CDR1 SGHRS and CDR2 YFSETQ. The CDR3 loop spans 16 amino acids. V was clipped by 4 bases and J by 0 bases; unmatched bases: 8. The DNA for the CDR3 is TGCGCCAGCAGCCTCGGACAGGGAGATATGAACACTGAAGCTTTCTTT. As protein: CASSLGQGDMNTEAFF.

This chain joins TRBV10-1 and TRBJ1-2; D unclear. The ends were cut back, 1 base at V and 5 bases at J, with 8 bases in the middle. Germline V gene lookup returns CDR1 WNHNN and CDR2 SYGVQD (reference sequence). CDR3 size: 13 residues. The DNA of the CDR3 is TGCGCCAGCAGTGAGTACGAGGCTTATGGCTACACCTTC. Its protein is CASSEYEAYGYTF.

This chain links TRBV6-1 with TRBJ1-2; D is perhaps TRBD1 (6 bases). Germline CDR1 and CDR2: MNHNS and SASEGT. V gave up 1 base and J gave up 4 bases, with 16 bases separating them. CDR3 length: 16 residues. CDR3 in DNA: TGTGCCAGCAGTGAAGAGGGACACCGGCGAGTCTATGGCTACACCTTC. It codes for CASSEEGHRRVYGYTF.

The chain is built from TRBV28 and TRBJ2-4; 8 positions match TRBD1. Per germline, CDR1 MDHEN and CDR2 SYDVKM. The CDR3 is 17 amino acids. V lost 5 bases to trimming and J lost 3 bases; unmatched junction nucleotides: 12. DNA for the CDR3: TGTGCCAGCAGTCCCCGGACAGGGTCCGTGGACAAAAACATTCAGTACTTC. Translating gives CASSPRTGSVDKNIQYF.

V gene TRBV7-8 combines with J gene TRBJ2-5, with 8 bases fitting TRBD2. The CDR3 is made up of 15 amino acids. CDR1 is SGHVS and CDR2 is FQNEAQ in the germline V gene. The V gene end was trimmed by 3 bases and the J gene end by 4 bases; junction bases not matched to a gene: 7. CDR3 DNA sequence: TGTGCCAGCAGCTTTGCAAATGCGGGAGGAGAGACCCAGTACTTC. This codes for CASSFANAGGETQYF.

The chain employs TRBV5-8 and TRBJ2-7; 8 positions match TRBD1. J gave up 4 bases and V 5 bases, and 8 bases lay outside the gene matches. The CDR3 is 14 residues long. Germline V gene lookup returns CDR1 SGHTS and CDR2 YDEGEE. The CDR3 sequence: CASRTRQGSYEQYF. In nucleotides, the CDR3 is TGTGCCAGCAGGACGAGACAGGGGTCGTACGAGCAGTACTTC. Filled out from reference TRBV5-8 and TRBJ2-7, the complete variable domain reads EAGVTQSPTHLIKTRGQQATLRCSPISGHTSVYWYQQALGLGLQFLLWYDEGEERNRGNFPPRFSGRQFPNYSSELNVNALELEDSALYLCASRTRQGSYEQYFGPGTRLTVT.

The chain is built from TRBV4-2 and TRBJ2-2; 16 positions agree with TRBD2. This CDR3 comprises 18 residues. Germline V gene data show CDR1 as LGHNA and CDR2 as YNFKEQ. V shed 7 bases and J 3 bases; nucleotides not matched to a gene: 8. CDR3: CASTQGLAGGPDTGELFF. CDR3 nucleotides: TGTGCCAGCACCCAGGGACTAGCGGGGGGGCCGGACACCGGGGAGCTGTTTTTT.

The chain uses TRBV2 and TRBJ2-3; the D gene is possibly TRBD2 (7 bases). The CDR3 is 14 residues long. Between the trimmed V and J ends, which lost 6 bases and 1 base, there was a span of 11 bases. Germline V gene lookup returns CDR1 SNHLY and CDR2 FYNNEI. Written as DNA, the CDR3 is TGTGCCAGCAGGGGGGGGCCGGGCACAGATACGCAGTATTTT. Translation gives CASRGGPGTDTQYF.

V is TRBV27 and J is TRBJ2-2, with 9 bases that match TRBD2. The CDR3 has 16 amino acids. Unmatched junction bases numbered 6, after V lost 6 bases and J lost 1 base. Germline-derived CDR1 and CDR2 are MNHEY and SMNVEV (reference sequence). The DNA of the CDR3 is TGTGCCAGCAGAGGGGCTAGCGGGGTGAACACCGGGGAGCTGTTTTTT. The encoded protein is CASRGASGVNTGELFF.

CDR3: CASRGGATLEETQYF. The CDR3 nucleotides read TGCGCCAGCCGGGGAGGGGCCACTCTTGAGGAGACCCAGTACTTC. The V gene is TRBV5-1, the J gene TRBJ2-5; 7 positions agree with TRBD2. This CDR3 spans 15 amino acids. V was clipped by 7 bases and J by 5 bases; unmatched bases: 14. CDR1 and CDR2 from the germline V gene are SGHRS and YFSETQ.

V is TRBV6-1 and J is TRBJ1-1; D is ambiguous. The CDR3 consists of 15 residues. V lost 10 bases and J 2 bases, leaving 20 bases between the germline ends. Per germline, CDR1 MNHNS and CDR2 SASEGT. The chain's CDR3 is CATTSYIADNTEAFF. The CDR3 DNA is TGTGCCACCACCTCATACATCGCGGATAACACTGAAGCTTTCTTT.

This sequence joins TRBV10-1 and TRBJ2-7, with 8 nucleotides matching TRBD1. V gave up 1 base and J gave up 7 bases; unmatched junction bases: 6. The CDR3 covers 14 residues. Germline CDR1 WNHNN, CDR2 SYGVQD (reference sequence). CDR3 sequence reads: CASSEWQGAGEQYF. The CDR3 nucleotides read TGCGCCAGCAGTGAGTGGCAGGGGGCAGGGGAGCAGTACTTC.

This rearrangement joins TRBV5-1 to TRBJ2-7; 9 bases agree with TRBD1. The V gene end was trimmed by 2 bases and the J gene end by 4 bases; junction bases not matched to a gene: 13. Germline loops: CDR1 SGHRS, CDR2 YFSETQ. This CDR3 has 17 amino acids. CDR3 sequence reads: CASSFLPGQGGVYEQYF. The CDR3 DNA follows: TGCGCCAGCAGCTTCCTGCCGGGACAGGGTGGGGTATACGAGCAGTACTTC.

The chain is built from TRBV2 and TRBJ2-3; 10 bases agree with TRBD2. This CDR3 has 15 amino acids. Germline CDR1 SNHLY, CDR2 FYNNEI. Trimming cost V 11 bases and J 1 base; bases outside gene matches: 9. CDR3 loop: CAGGRLAGGTDTQYF. CDR3 in DNA: TGTGCCGGGGGCCGGCTAGCGGGGGGCACAGATACGCAGTATTTT.

The J gene is TRBJ2-7, the V gene TRBV30, with D possibly TRBD1 on 6 matching bases. Germline-derived CDR1 and CDR2 are GTSNPN and SVGIG (reference sequence). Trimming shortened V by 6 bases and J by 6 bases, and 15 bases separated the two germline ends. The CDR3 is made up of 12 amino acids. The chain's CDR3 is CACKGEFPEQYF. The CDR3 DNA reads as TGTGCCTGTAAGGGGGAGTTCCCCGAGCAGTACTTC.

The rearrangement joins TRBV2 to TRBJ2-2; tentative D call: TRBD2 (6 bases). The CDR3 extends over 16 amino acids. Germline V CDR1 and CDR2: SNHLY, FYNNEI. V was pared by 8 bases and J by 0 bases, with 16 bases between. The DNA of the CDR3 is TGTGCCAGCGGCCGGGACTCTAGTTCGAACACCGGGGAGCTGTTTTTT. Its protein product is CASGRDSSSNTGELFF. Complete variable domain (other parts from reference TRBV2 and TRBJ2-2): EPEVTQTPSHQVTQMGQEVILRCVPISNHLYFYWYRQILGQKVEFLVSFYNNEISEKSEIFDDQFSVERPDGSNFTLKIRSTKLEDSAMYFCASGRDSSSNTGELFFGEGSRLTVL.

The chain combines TRBV6-1 with TRBJ1-2; 9 nucleotides align to TRBD1. With 4 bases clipped from V and 1 base from J, the junction kept 7 bases outside the gene matches. Per the germline V gene, CDR1 is MNHNS and CDR2 is SASEGT. The CDR3 sequence is 16 residues long. The CDR3 protein is CASSGQDRGDNYGYTF. For the CDR3, the DNA is TGTGCCAGCAGTGGCCAGGACAGGGGCGATAACTATGGCTACACCTTC.

The chain links TRBV6-5 to TRBJ1-1; D gene ambiguous. The V gene lost 2 bases and the J gene lost 9 bases, with 13 bases spanning the gap. CDR3 size: 13 residues. The germline gives CDR1 MNHEY, CDR2 SVGAGI. This chain's CDR3 is CASSYRPASQAFF. The CDR3 nucleotides are TGTGCCAGCAGTTACAGGCCTGCTAGTCAAGCTTTCTTT.

V gene TRBV4-1 combines with J gene TRBJ1-2, with D possibly being TRBD1 (6 bases). Germline V gives CDR1 MGHRA, CDR2 YSYEKL. The CDR3 runs 14 residues. The V and J ends lost 1 base and 4 bases respectively, with 10 bases between them. Written as DNA, the CDR3 is TGCGCCAGCAGCCAAGCGGGGGGCGCCTATGGCTACACCTTC. This sequence encodes CASSQAGGAYGYTF.